The 28 T cell receptor beta chains given below trace back to one sample, sequenced in a study of blood T cell repertoires in COVID-19. Clones were sequenced by immunoSEQ multiplex PCR, and TCRdb holds only the in-frame ones, with some missing. The table includes more than 140,000 clones, around 80% detected once. The sample consisted of peripheral blood. Source of these receptors: a woman between 45 and 65 years old in a cohort sampled during active or convalescent COVID-19.

The V call is TRBV7-8, the J call TRBJ1-5, with 7 bases identical to TRBD1. The ends lost 3 bases at V and 4 bases at J; junction bases unmatched: 6. The germline CDR1 and CDR2 sequences are SGHVS and FQNEAQ. This CDR3 is built from 15 residues. The CDR3 here is CASSFEQGRNQPQHF. The CDR3 DNA sequence: TGTGCCAGCAGCTTTGAACAGGGGCGTAATCAGCCCCAGCATTTT. The whole variable domain, filled in from reference TRBV7-8 and TRBJ1-5, reads GAGVSQSPRYKVAKRGQDVALRCDPISGHVSLFWYQQALGQGPEFLTYFQNEAQLDKSGLPSDRFFAERPEGSVSTLKIQRTQQEDSAVYLCASSFEQGRNQPQHFGDGTRLSIL.

The count of this clone is one. V and J are TRBV5-5 and TRBJ2-7, with D uncertain. Germline V CDR1 and CDR2: SGHKS, YYEKEE (reference sequence). V was clipped by 4 bases and J by 3 bases, with 11 bases between them. This CDR3 has 13 amino acids. This CDR3 is CASSLAQYYEQYF. As DNA, the CDR3 is TGTGCCAGCAGCCTCGCGCAATACTACGAGCAGTACTTC.

The chain links TRBV7-8 to TRBJ2-2, with a weak D call TRBD2 (5 bases). The CDR3 is made up of 15 amino acids. V lost 2 bases and J lost 0, with 7 bases in between. From germline, CDR1 is SGHVS and CDR2 FQNEAQ. DNA of the CDR3: TGTGCCAGCAGCTTACGGGGATCGAACACCGGGGAGCTGTTTTTT. Translated: CASSLRGSNTGELFF.

This sequence joins TRBV6-2 or TRBV6-3 and TRBJ1-5; maybe TRBD1 (5 bases). This CDR3 comprises 15 residues. CDR1 and CDR2 (germline): MNHEY, SVGEGT. Trimming shortened V by 5 bases and J by 1 base, and 12 bases separated the two germline ends. The CDR3 coding sequence is TGTGCCAGCAGTGGCAGGGTTGTGAGCAATCAGCCCCAGCATTTT. Protein sequence: CASSGRVVSNQPQHF.

The chain joins TRBV6-2 or TRBV6-3 to TRBJ2-7; TRBD1 agrees at 10 bases. V shed 2 bases, J shed 2 bases, and the junction held 6 bases outside the gene matches. The germline V gene encodes CDR1 MNHEY and CDR2 SVGEGT. This CDR3 is 16 amino acids long. CDR3 in DNA: TGTGCCAGCAGTTACCAAGCCGGGACAGGGGCCTACGAGCAGTACTTC. Its protein is CASSYQAGTGAYEQYF.

This clone was observed a few times. The rearrangement joins TRBV5-1 to TRBJ2-7; D gene unclear. Germline-derived CDR1 and CDR2 are SGHRS and YFSETQ. The CDR3 extends over 17 amino acids. V shed 3 bases and J shed 0 bases, with 19 bases lying between them. The CDR3 reads CASSYEASAQSSYEQYF. The CDR3 DNA is TGCGCCAGCAGCTACGAGGCGTCGGCCCAGAGCTCCTACGAGCAGTACTTC.

This rearrangement joins TRBV2 to TRBJ2-2; D call uncertain. The CDR3 has 13 amino acids. V gave up 3 bases and J gave up 6 bases, with 8 bases separating them. The germline CDR1 and CDR2 sequences are SNHLY and FYNNEI. CDR3 DNA sequence: TGTGCCAGCAGTGAGTTGGCCTCCGGGGAGCTGTTTTTT. It translates to CASSELASGELFF.

This chain joins TRBV19 and TRBJ1-2; no clear D gene. This CDR3 spans 15 amino acids. Trimming left V 6 bases short and J 5 bases short, with 19 bases between. Looked up from germline, CDR1 is LNHDA and CDR2 is SQIVND (reference sequence). This CDR3 reads CASRLQAGWLYGYTF. The CDR3 nucleotides read TGTGCCAGTAGGCTCCAGGCTGGGTGGCTGTATGGCTACACCTTC.

This chain joins TRBV29-1 and TRBJ2-3; 11 bases are a match to TRBD2. This CDR3 spans 17 amino acids. The trim removed 3 bases at V and 2 bases at J, leaving 10 bases unmatched. Germline CDR1 reads SQVTM; CDR2 reads ANQGSEA. Here the CDR3 DNA reads TGCAGCGTTGACCAAGGCCCTAGCGGGGGGACCACAGATACGCAGTATTTT. This encodes CSVDQGPSGGTTDTQYF.

This clone was seen a single time. The genes are TRBV20-1 and TRBJ2-3; TRBD2 matches 10 bases. Germline V gives CDR1 DFQATT, CDR2 SNEGSKA (reference sequence). The CDR3 extends over 14 amino acids. The junction had 3 bases not matched to a gene; V was cut back by 3 bases and J by 3 bases. The CDR3, as DNA: TGCAGTGCTAGTCTAGCGGGGGTAACAGATACGCAGTATTTT. This codes for CSASLAGVTDTQYF.

This sequence joins TRBV10-1 and TRBJ1-3; possibly TRBD1 for D (6 bases). This CDR3 comprises 18 residues. Germline V gene data show CDR1 as WNHNN and CDR2 as SYGVQD (reference sequence). Trimming cost V 0 bases and J 3 bases, with 18 bases left between them. CDR3: CASSESTGRGCFGNTIYF. CDR3 DNA sequence: TGCGCCAGCAGTGAGTCGACGGGCAGGGGATGCTTTGGAAACACCATATATTTT.

The chain joins TRBV7-8 to TRBJ2-7; 7 bases fit TRBD1. Losses at the gene ends were 4 bases for V and 4 bases for J; bases not matched to a gene: 7. Germline CDR1 reads SGHVS; CDR2 reads FQNEAQ. The CDR3 sequence is 14 residues long. The CDR3 coding sequence is TGTGCCAGCAGCTCACAGGGGCGCTGGTACGAGCAGTACTTC. Its protein is CASSSQGRWYEQYF.

This clone was detected only once. This chain uses TRBV7-8 with TRBJ1-5; possibly TRBD1 for D (5 bases). V lost 1 base, J lost 6 bases, and 13 bases lay in between. Germline values: CDR1 SGHVS, CDR2 FQNEAQ. This CDR3 comprises 15 residues. CDR3 bases: TGTGCCAGCAGCTTAGGGGGCCAGGGCCCTCAGCCCCAGCATTTT. It is translated as CASSLGGQGPQPQHF.

This clone occurred a few times. The rearrangement uses TRBV11-2 and TRBJ2-5; the D is unclear. CDR3 length: 13 residues. Trimming shortened V by 6 bases and J by 1 base, and 9 bases separated the two germline ends. The germline V gene has CDR1 SGHAT and CDR2 FQNNGV. As DNA, the CDR3 is TGTGCCAGCAGGACTGGCAGCCAAGAGACCCAGTACTTC. Protein sequence: CASRTGSQETQYF.

This chain connects TRBV7-2 to TRBJ2-7; no firm D call. The V end lost 5 bases, the J end lost 2 bases, and 7 bases lay between the germline ends. In germline, CDR1 is SGHTA, CDR2 FQGNSA. The length of the CDR3 is 12 residues. The CDR3: CASSRLTYEQYF. CDR3 bases: TGTGCCAGCAGCCGCCTAACCTACGAGCAGTACTTC.

This clone was seen only once. J is TRBJ1-1 and V is TRBV19; TRBD1 is a possible D gene (6 bases). The germline V gene has CDR1 LNHDA and CDR2 SQIVND (reference sequence). The CDR3 consists of 16 residues. The V end was cut by 9 bases, the J end by 4 bases, with 24 bases between. CDR3 in DNA: TGTGCCAGCACCCGAACTCCGGGGGGCCGAGGCACTGAAGCTTTCTTT. Translation gives CASTRTPGGRGTEAFF. Full variable domain (rest looked up from reference TRBV19 and TRBJ1-1): DGGITQSPKYLFRKEGQNVTLSCEQNLNHDAMYWYRQDPGQGLRLIYYSQIVNDFQKGDIAEGYSVSREKKESFPLTVTSAQKNPTAFYLCASTRTPGGRGTEAFFGQGTRLTVV.

The genes are TRBV19 and TRBJ2-3; D is perhaps TRBD2 (5 bases). The V end lost 6 bases, the J end lost 3 bases, and 10 bases lay between the germline ends. The length of the CDR3 is 13 residues. From germline, CDR1 is LNHDA and CDR2 SQIVND (reference sequence). CDR3 region: CASSATGTDTQYF. The CDR3 DNA is TGTGCCAGTAGCGCGACGGGAACAGATACGCAGTATTTT.

The chain links TRBV5-1 to TRBJ1-6; 9 bases match TRBD1. Germline CDR1 is SGHRS and CDR2 is YFSETQ. V gave up 7 bases and J gave up 7 bases; unmatched junction bases: 12. This CDR3 spans 16 amino acids. CDR3 region: CASSQLPGQGNSPLHF. The CDR3 nucleotides are TGCGCCAGCTCCCAGTTACCGGGACAGGGCAATTCACCCCTCCACTTT.

The rearrangement links TRBV7-9 to TRBJ2-1, with TRBD1 identical over 8 bases. J lost 3 bases, V lost 2 bases, and 3 bases had no gene match. The CDR3 covers 15 residues. CDR1 SEHNR and CDR2 FQNEAQ come from the germline V gene (reference sequence). The CDR3 bases are TGTGCCAGCAGCTTATGGACAGGGAGCTACAATGAGCAGTTCTTC. Protein product: CASSLWTGSYNEQFF.

The rearrangement links TRBV24-1 to TRBJ2-3; TRBD2 aligns across 10 bases. V shed 7 bases, J shed 3 bases, and the junction held 3 bases outside the gene matches. Per germline, CDR1 KGHDR and CDR2 SFDVKD. The CDR3 is made up of 14 amino acids. CDR3 residues: CATRTSGVTDTQYF. The CDR3 DNA reads TGTGCCACCAGAACTAGCGGGGTAACAGATACGCAGTATTTT.

This clone was seen only a few times. This chain joins TRBV20-1 and TRBJ1-2; 10 bases line up with TRBD1. The CDR3 covers 15 residues. Per germline, CDR1 DFQATT and CDR2 SNEGSKA (reference sequence). The V gene end was trimmed by 3 bases and the J gene end by 7 bases; junction bases not matched to a gene: 11. The CDR3 is CSASFLGTGDAGYTF. The CDR3 region has the DNA TGCAGTGCTAGTTTCCTCGGGACAGGGGATGCTGGCTACACCTTC.

V and J are TRBV11-2 and TRBJ1-1; D is uncertain. The V and J ends lost 5 bases and 2 bases respectively, with 6 bases between them. Germline V gives CDR1 SGHAT, CDR2 FQNNGV. This CDR3 contains 12 residues. DNA for the CDR3: TGTGCCAGCAGCCGGAGTAACACTGAAGCTTTCTTT. This codes for CASSRSNTEAFF.

The chain couples TRBV4-1 to TRBJ2-7, with D maybe TRBD2 (5 bases). Deletions cut 3 bases from V and 3 bases from J, with 12 bases between. This CDR3 has 14 residues. The germline CDR1 and CDR2 sequences are MGHRA and YSYEKL. This chain's CDR3 is CASSHRERDYEQYF. CDR3 bases: TGCGCCAGCAGCCACCGGGAAAGGGACTACGAGCAGTACTTC.

This chain connects TRBV5-1 to TRBJ2-5; D perhaps matches TRBD1 (6 bases). V was cut by 6 bases and J by 1 base, with 13 bases left in between. The CDR3 spans 14 residues. CDR1 is SGHRS, CDR2 YFSETQ, per germline. CDR3: CASTLQGSQETQYF. Here the CDR3 DNA reads TGCGCCAGCACCCTACAGGGATCCCAAGAGACCCAGTACTTC.

The chain carries TRBV10-2 and TRBJ2-7; D is ambiguous. Germline values: CDR1 WSHSY, CDR2 SAAADI. The CDR3 is 14 amino acids. Between the trimmed V and J ends, which lost 4 bases and 3 bases, there was a span of 13 bases. As DNA, the CDR3 is TGCGCCAGCAGTGGCCCCCCCGGCGGCTACGAGCAGTACTTC. Protein: CASSGPPGGYEQYF.

This chain joins TRBV9 and TRBJ2-3; 12 bases align to TRBD2. V was pared by 0 bases and J by 5 bases, with 1 base of the junction left unmatched. Looked up from germline, CDR1 is SGDLS and CDR2 is YYNGEE. The CDR3 spans 15 residues. The CDR3 region has the DNA TGTGCCAGCAGCGTAGAACTAGCGGGGGGAGATACGCAGTATTTT. Translation gives CASSVELAGGDTQYF.

This clone occurred once. The chain couples TRBV3-1 (or the pseudogene TRBV3-2) to TRBJ2-7; D perhaps matches TRBD1 (5 bases). Looked up from germline, CDR1 is LGHDT and CDR2 is YNNKEL (reference sequence). Deletions cut 6 bases from V and 2 bases from J, with 11 bases between. The CDR3 spans 13 residues. The CDR3 nucleotides read TGTGCCAGCAGTCCATCAGGGACCTACGAGCAGTACTTC. Amino acids: CASSPSGTYEQYF.

The chain employs TRBV3-1 (or the pseudogene TRBV3-2) and TRBJ1-1; D possibly corresponds to TRBD1 (6 bases). The CDR3 is 15 amino acids. Germline CDR1 and CDR2: LGHDT and YNNKEL (reference sequence). Deletions cut 4 bases from V and 0 bases from J, with 12 bases between. The CDR3 sequence is CASSPIDRMNTEAFF. CDR3 nucleotides: TGTGCCAGCAGCCCGATTGACAGGATGAACACTGAAGCTTTCTTT.